Included here is one T cell receptor beta chain sequence, with context. These data are taken from a study of T cells of healthy individuals. Germline V gene lookup returns CDR1 SNHLY and CDR2 FYNNEI. The CDR3 has 13 amino acids. V lost 10 bases to trimming and J lost 2 bases; unmatched junction nucleotides: 5. TCRdb reprocessed the 5' RACE reads via MiXCR and lists one record per CDR3 protein. The sample gives about 96,000 distinct CDR3 sequences, roughly 18% of which show up once; 6.2% is in the top ten. The TCR sequence derives from a human donor in good health. This rearrangement joins TRBV2 to TRBJ1-1; 9 bases align to TRBD1. The CDR3 is CATAGQGNTEAFF. The CDR3 region has the DNA TGTGCCACCGCGGGACAGGGAAACACTGAAGCTTTCTTT.